This TCR beta chain originates from a study of spatial heterogeneity in lung cancer. Study-wide background: Compared with alpha-chain sequences, beta-chain sequences were consistently detected in greater numbers. Combinations of a unique TCR and a UMI were tallied in raw reads, and on average each appeared more than ten times.

Within the sample, this clonotype is medium-sized. As an off-target read in a library built for alpha chains, this beta chain has a frequency of little significance. The library protocol tagged each TCR cDNA with a unique molecular identifier. MiXCR was run by TCRdb on the 5' RACE reads, yielding one entry per CDR3 protein. This sample has 5,000 or so distinct CDR3 sequences; 15% to 20% occur once, and the top ten carry 20% to 25%. Time point: sample taken at primary tumor resection. Whole RNA came from tumor, nontumor lung or frozen PBMC and was sequenced without being sorted. There were some 76 donors, all of them untreated patients with early-stage non-small cell lung cancer. J was trimmed by 3 bases and V by 1 base; bases with no gene match: 2. CDR1 SQVTM and CDR2 ANQGSEA come from the germline V gene. There are 14 residues in the CDR3.

This specimen consisted of normal lung tissue next to the tumor, obtained at surgery. The sequence derives from a male donor with early-stage non-small cell lung cancer. V gene TRBV29-1 combines with J gene TRBJ2-5; 10 bases map to TRBD2. The DNA of the CDR3 is TGCAGCGTTGAAGGGCTAGCGGGAGAAGAGACCCAGTACTTC. It codes for CSVEGLAGEETQYF.